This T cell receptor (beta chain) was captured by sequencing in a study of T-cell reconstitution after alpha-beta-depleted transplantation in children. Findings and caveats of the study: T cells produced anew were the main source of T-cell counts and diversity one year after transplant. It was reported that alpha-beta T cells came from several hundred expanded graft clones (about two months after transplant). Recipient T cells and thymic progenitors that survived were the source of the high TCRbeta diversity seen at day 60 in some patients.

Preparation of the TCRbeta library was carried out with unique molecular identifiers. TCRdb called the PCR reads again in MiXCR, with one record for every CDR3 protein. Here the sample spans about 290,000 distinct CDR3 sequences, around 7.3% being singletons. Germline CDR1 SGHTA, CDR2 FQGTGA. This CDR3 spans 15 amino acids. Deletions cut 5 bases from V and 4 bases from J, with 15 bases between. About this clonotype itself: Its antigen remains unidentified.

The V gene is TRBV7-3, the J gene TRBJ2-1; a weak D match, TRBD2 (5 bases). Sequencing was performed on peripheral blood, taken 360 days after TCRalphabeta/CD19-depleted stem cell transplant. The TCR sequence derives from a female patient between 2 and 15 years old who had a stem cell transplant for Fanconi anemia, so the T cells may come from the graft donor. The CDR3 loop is CASSIGLGFYNEQFF. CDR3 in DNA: TGTGCCAGCAGCATCGGACTTGGGTTTTACAATGAGCAGTTCTTC.